The TCR beta chain described here comes from a study of a mutant IDH1 vaccine in newly diagnosed glioma. On this clone: The antigen remains unidentified.

Assay: immunoSEQ multiplex PCR; the TCRdb copy retains only in-frame clones and omits some. The sample lists around 26,000 clones, approximately 80% occurring once. Documented time point: week 23, last vaccination. The content of each vaccine dose was 300 ug of mutant IDH1 20-mer peptide, and topical imiquimod accompanied it. The TCR originated in a woman aged 25 to 39 with glioma. Sequenced material: PBMCs, taken from a glioma patient whose treatment included an IDH1 peptide vaccine.

CDR3 sequence: CASSSDSSNEQFF. The CDR3 DNA follows: TGTGCCAGCAGCTCGGACAGTTCCAATGAGCAGTTCTTC. The chain joins TRBV7-9 to TRBJ2-1; possibly TRBD1 for D (6 bases). Germline lookup yields CDR1 SEHNR and CDR2 FQNEAQ (reference sequence). This CDR3 is built from 13 residues. With 4 bases removed from V and 6 bases from J, the gap between germline ends came to 10 bases.